The rows below give T cell receptor beta chains drawn from one sample of a study of blood T cell repertoires in COVID-19. Clones were read by immunoSEQ multiplex PCR, and TCRdb kept only the in-frame ones, dropping some. The sample has approximately 200,000 clones, 70% to 85% seen once. Sequenced material: peripheral blood. The source is a woman of 80 years or more with COVID-19, enrolled during active disease. The CDR3 runs from the conserved cysteine through the conserved F or W. Each record gives: clone size, J gene, D gene, V gene, CDR3 protein, CDR3 DNA. A D gene is named only where the DNA matches it firmly. Expanded clones get a size class; other rows say once, few or many, or leave the size out.

.	TRBJ2-5	TRBD2	TRBV15	CATSRRAGGETQYF	TGTGCCACCAGCAGACGAGCGGGAGGGGAGACCCAGTACTTC
.	TRBJ1-6	.	TRBV28	CASSSHWSSYNSPLHF	TGTGCCAGCAGTTCCCACTGGAGCTCCTATAATTCACCCCTCCACTTT
.	TRBJ1-6	.	TRBV5-1	CASSLRQANSPLHF	TGCGCCAGCAGCTTGCGCCAGGCTAATTCACCCCTCCACTTT
.	TRBJ1-1	.	TRBV6-1	CASSEYAGVTNTEAFF	TGTGCCAGCAGTGAATATGCAGGGGTTACGAACACTGAAGCTTTCTTT
.	TRBJ1-2	.	TRBV16	CASSPRFPAGGVGYTF	TGTGCCAGCAGCCCCCGTTTCCCGGCGGGGGGCGTTGGCTACACCTTC
.	TRBJ1-1	.	TRBV12-2	CASRPREAAEAFF	TGTGCAAGTCGCCCCCGAGAGGCGGCTGAAGCTTTCTTT
.	TRBJ2-7	TRBD1	TRBV5-1	CASSPTGTGNYEQYF	TGCGCCAGCAGTCCCACCGGGACAGGGAATTACGAGCAGTACTTC
once	TRBJ2-7	.	TRBV11-2	CASSQMGAIITYEQYF	TGTGCCAGCAGCCAAATGGGGGCCATAATAACCTACGAGCAGTACTTC
few	TRBJ1-2	TRBD1	TRBV12-5	CASGLKQDRVRHYGYTF	TGTGCTAGTGGTTTGAAGCAGGACAGGGTTCGGCACTATGGCTACACCTTC
.	TRBJ2-2	TRBD1	TRBV15	CATSTLRDRAVGELFF	TGTGCCACCAGCACCCTCCGGGACAGAGCGGTCGGGGAGCTGTTTTTT
.	TRBJ1-5	TRBD1	TRBV18	CASSPSTGVRQPQHF	TGTGCCAGCTCACCGTCGACAGGGGTGAGACAGCCCCAGCATTTT
.	TRBJ2-1	TRBD2	TRBV6-6	CASSYRLAGVGEQFF	TGTGCCAGCAGTTATCGTCTAGCGGGAGTAGGTGAGCAGTTCTTC
.	TRBJ2-1	TRBD2	TRBV5-1	CASSLSGSIAYNEQFF	TGCGCCAGCAGCTTAAGCGGGAGTATTGCCTACAATGAGCAGTTCTTC
.	TRBJ1-4	.	TRBV4-1	CASSPETTNEKLFF	TGCGCCAGCAGCCCGGAGACCACTAATGAAAAACTGTTTTTT
.	TRBJ1-6	.	TRBV25-1	CASTAAGRHSPLHF	TGTGCCAGCACCGCGGCAGGGCGACATTCACCCCTCCACTTT
few	TRBJ1-6	.	TRBV5-5	CASSSGTPGTPLHF	TGTGCCAGCAGCTCCGGGACACCCGGGACACCCCTCCACTTT
once	TRBJ1-6	.	TRBV20-1	CSASKDTNSPLHF	TGCAGTGCTAGTAAGGACACAAATTCACCCCTCCACTTT
few	TRBJ1-2	.	TRBV7-9	CASSDAAGQRGYTF	TGTGCCAGCAGCGATGCGGCCGGTCAGAGAGGCTACACCTTC
.	TRBJ2-3	TRBD2	TRBV5-1	CASSREREGDTQYF	TGCGCCAGCAGTAGAGAGCGGGAGGGAGATACGCAGTATTTT
.	TRBJ2-7	TRBD2	TRBV6-5	CASRLAGTYEQYF	TGTGCCAGCCGACTAGCGGGAACCTACGAGCAGTACTTC
.	TRBJ1-5	TRBD1	TRBV19	CASLDRQGLGNQPQHF	TGTGCCAGTTTGGATCGACAGGGGCTTGGCAATCAGCCCCAGCATTTT
.	TRBJ2-7	.	TRBV7-9	CASSLPPTVGRRAYEQYF	TGTGCCAGCAGCCTCCCCCCCACCGTGGGAAGGCGGGCCTACGAGCAGTACTTC
.	TRBJ2-7	.	TRBV18	CASSSADEQYF	TGTGCCAGCTCATCAGCGGACGAGCAGTACTTC
.	TRBJ2-5	.	TRBV11-2	CASSLERGTQYF	TGTGCCAGCAGCTTAGAACGGGGGACCCAGTACTTC
few	TRBJ1-6	.	TRBV12-3/TRBV12-4	CASSSGQNSPLHF	TGTGCCAGCAGTTCGGGACAAAATTCACCCCTCCACTTT
once	TRBJ1-1	.	TRBV7-9	CAEEGVNTEAFF	TGTGCAGAGGAAGGGGTGAACACTGAAGCTTTCTTT
.	TRBJ1-1	.	TRBV3-1/TRBV3-2	CASSQPGLVNEAFF	TGTGCCAGCAGCCAGCCGGGACTCGTAAATGAAGCTTTCTTT
.	TRBJ1-1	TRBD1	TRBV7-3	CASSPQGMNTEAFF	TGTGCCAGCAGCCCACAGGGGATGAACACTGAAGCTTTCTTT
once	TRBJ2-7	.	TRBV6-6	CASSFRISEQYF	TGTGCCAGCAGTTTCCGTATTAGCGAGCAGTACTTC
.	TRBJ1-1	TRBD1	TRBV5-1	CASSLEGAGVEAFF	TGCGCCAGCAGCTTGGAGGGGGCCGGGGTTGAAGCTTTCTTT
.	TRBJ2-5	.	TRBV5-1	CASAGGDQETQYF	TGCGCCAGCGCCGGCGGTGATCAAGAGACCCAGTACTTC
.	TRBJ2-3	.	TRBV2	CASKMESVSADTQYF	TGTGCCAGCAAGATGGAGAGCGTGAGCGCAGATACGCAGTATTTT
.	TRBJ1-4	TRBD1	TRBV5-1	CASSSGTGREKLFF	TGCGCCAGCAGCTCGGGGACAGGGCGAGAAAAACTGTTTTTT
.	TRBJ2-2	TRBD1	TRBV18	CASSPAGQANTGELFF	TGTGCCAGCTCACCTGCCGGACAGGCGAACACCGGGGAGCTGTTTTTT
once	TRBJ2-5	.	TRBV3-1/TRBV3-2	CASSHPRGSGKTQYF	TGTGCCAGCAGCCATCCTCGGGGGTCAGGGAAGACCCAGTACTTC
.	TRBJ2-7	.	TRBV18	CASSPPGVVKDEQYF	TGTGCCAGCTCACCCCCAGGGGTCGTAAAAGACGAGCAGTACTTC
.	TRBJ2-7	.	TRBV5-1	CASRKSGDSSYEQYF	TGCGCCAGCAGGAAATCGGGGGATTCCTCCTACGAGCAGTACTTC
.	TRBJ1-1	.	TRBV18	CASSPTTDTNTEAFF	TGTGCCAGCTCACCTACCACGGACACGAACACTGAAGCTTTCTTT
.	TRBJ1-5	TRBD1	TRBV5-8	CASSNGQGDQPQHF	TGTGCCAGCAGCAACGGACAGGGCGATCAGCCCCAGCATTTT
.	TRBJ1-1	.	TRBV19	CASSRGSVNTEAFF	TGTGCCAGTAGTCGGGGGTCGGTAAACACTGAAGCTTTCTTT
.	TRBJ1-3	.	TRBV2	CASSAQGGSGNTIYF	TGTGCCAGCAGTGCCCAAGGGGGCTCTGGAAACACCATATATTTT
.	TRBJ1-2	TRBD1	TRBV27	CASSFGTGFYGYTF	TGTGCCAGCAGTTTCGGGACAGGCTTCTATGGCTACACCTTC
.	TRBJ2-7	.	TRBV11-2	CASTLFGQGLSYEQYF	TGTGCCAGCACCCTTTTTGGTCAGGGACTCTCCTACGAGCAGTACTTC
once	TRBJ2-7	TRBD1	TRBV6-6	CASRPRQGAYEQYF	TGTGCCAGCAGACCTCGACAGGGGGCCTACGAGCAGTACTTC
.	TRBJ1-6	.	TRBV19	CASSHPGYSTPLHF	TGTGCCAGTAGTCACCCAGGGTACTCGACACCCCTCCACTTT
.	TRBJ2-7	TRBD1	TRBV2	CASTRQGDEQYF	TGTGCCAGCACCCGACAGGGGGACGAGCAGTACTTC